What follows are 25 T cell receptor beta chains derived from one specimen sequenced in a study of T cells in Graves' hyperthyroidism and ophthalmopathy. Amplification targeted TCR beta CDR3 regions from RNA transcripts. Carried out on the TCR CDR3, a first-round RT-PCR used the HTBI primer set. TCRdb reprocessed the multiplex PCR reads with MiXCR, giving one entry per CDR3 protein. The table has some 700,000 distinct CDR3 sequences, 15% to 20% seen once. Sequenced material: blood. The receptors derive from a man aged 45-60 years with Graves' hyperthyroidism.

There are a few counts of this clonotype. The chain recombines TRBV18 with TRBJ1-1; no reliable D call. The CDR3 contains 13 residues. Trimming left V 3 bases short and J 6 bases short, with 11 bases between. Germline V CDR1 and CDR2: KGHSH, LQKENI. As DNA, the CDR3 is TGTGCCAGCTCACCGGCCATTGAGGCTGAAGCTTTCTTT. Its translation: CASSPAIEAEAFF.

V usage is TRBV11-1 and J usage is TRBJ1-6, with 10 bases matching TRBD1. The CDR3 loop spans 15 amino acids. Germline CDR1 reads SGHAT; CDR2 reads FQDESV (reference sequence). J was trimmed by 10 bases and V by 5 bases; bases with no gene match: 8. This CDR3 is CASSLWRTGGSPLHF. CDR3 coding DNA: TGTGCCAGCAGCCTATGGCGGACAGGGGGATCACCCCTCCACTTT.

The rearrangement links TRBV4-1 to TRBJ2-7, with D perhaps matching TRBD2 (6 bases). The CDR3 loop spans 15 amino acids. V gave up 2 bases and J gave up 1 base, with 12 bases separating them. The germline CDR1 and CDR2 sequences are MGHRA and YSYEKL. The CDR3 DNA sequence: TGCGCCAGCAGCCAAACGGTTAGCGGTTCCTACGAGCAGTACTTC. This codes for CASSQTVSGSYEQYF.

This clonotype has ten or more counts. In DNA form, the CDR3 reads TGTGCCAGCAGTGTAATTCCGGGACAGGGCTCCAACTATGGCTACACCTTC. Amino acid sequence: CASSVIPGQGSNYGYTF. The rearrangement links TRBV25-1 to TRBJ1-2, with 9 bases lining up with TRBD1. The V gene end was trimmed by 4 bases and the J gene end by 2 bases; junction bases not matched to a gene: 11. The CDR3 extends over 17 amino acids. Germline CDR1 reads MGHDK; CDR2 reads SYGVNS.

The chain combines TRBV5-8 with TRBJ2-1, with 7 nucleotides matching TRBD2. Losses at the gene ends were 0 bases for V and 4 bases for J; bases not matched to a gene: 7. CDR3 length: 16 amino acids. CDR1 is SGHTS and CDR2 is YDEGEE in the germline V gene. DNA for the CDR3: TGTGCCAGCAGCTTGGTCGGCCTAGCGGAGTACAATGAGCAGTTCTTC. It yields the protein CASSLVGLAEYNEQFF.

This clonotype was counted only a few times. The chain links TRBV20-1 to TRBJ1-1; tentatively, D is TRBD1 (5 bases). Trimming stripped 0 bases from V and 4 bases from J, with 9 bases between. Germline V gives CDR1 DFQATT, CDR2 SNEGSKA (reference sequence). The CDR3 spans 13 residues. For the CDR3, the DNA is TGCAGTGCTAGAGAAGGAGGGACCACTGAAGCTTTCTTT. It encodes CSAREGGTTEAFF.

This clonotype was seen ten or more times. The gene calls are TRBV20-1 and TRBJ2-3, with D hard to call. The CDR3 covers 13 residues. Trimming shortened V by 3 bases and J by 2 bases, and 9 bases separated the two germline ends. Germline V CDR1 and CDR2: DFQATT, SNEGSKA (reference sequence). CDR3 in DNA: TGCAGTGCTAGTAGGCAGACCACAGATACGCAGTATTTT. This gives the protein CSASRQTTDTQYF.

The chain has TRBV12-5 and TRBJ1-5, with a possible D match to TRBD1 (5 bases). Trimming took 2 bases from V and 2 from J, leaving 13 bases between them. This CDR3 spans 16 amino acids. In germline, CDR1 is LGHNT, CDR2 FRNRAP. For the CDR3, the DNA is TGTGCTAGTGGTTTGTTAGGGGCGCAGGGCAATCAGCCCCAGCATTTT. Its translation: CASGLLGAQGNQPQHF.

This clonotype was counted ten times or more. The chain recombines TRBV30 with TRBJ2-3; D gene uncertain. The CDR3 sequence is 13 residues long. In germline, CDR1 is GTSNPN, CDR2 SVGIG (reference sequence). The germline V and J ends were trimmed by 2 bases and 2 bases, with 8 bases remaining between them. CDR3 DNA: TGTGCCTGGAGTAACGGACCCACAGATACGCAGTATTTT. Encoded protein: CAWSNGPTDTQYF. Combining the CDR3 with reference TRBV30 and TRBJ2-3 gives the whole variable domain SQTIHQWPATLVQPVGSPLSLECTVEGTSNPNLYWYRQAAGRGLQLLFYSVGIGQISSEVPQNLSASRPQDRQFILSSKKLLLSDSGFYLCAWSNGPTDTQYFGPGTRLTVL.

This clonotype has a handful of counts. The genes are TRBV5-8 and TRBJ2-1; possibly TRBD2 for D (7 bases). This CDR3 is built from 16 residues. V was cut by 6 bases and J by 0 bases, with 16 bases left in between. Germline-derived CDR1 and CDR2 are SGHTS and YDEGEE. The CDR3 DNA is TGTGCCAGCATCCTAGGGGGGGCGAGCTCCTACAATGAGCAGTTCTTC. Protein sequence: CASILGGASSYNEQFF.

The chain combines TRBV6-1 with TRBJ1-5; TRBD1 matches 7 bases. Germline V lookup: CDR1 MNHNS, CDR2 SASEGT. This CDR3 is 14 amino acids long. J was trimmed by 5 bases and V by 8 bases; bases with no gene match: 9. Written as DNA, the CDR3 is TGTGCCAGCGGAGACAGGGTGGAATATCAGCCCCAGCATTTT. Protein product: CASGDRVEYQPQHF.

The gene calls are TRBV15 and TRBJ2-1, with D perhaps TRBD2 (5 bases). In germline, CDR1 is LNHNV, CDR2 YYDKDF (reference sequence). The germline V and J ends were trimmed by 6 bases and 4 bases, with 22 bases remaining between them. This CDR3 comprises 17 residues. The CDR3 region has the DNA TGTGCCACCAGTCCTAGGAGGCTCCAGTCATTTTACAATGAGCAGTTCTTC. Protein product: CATSPRRLQSFYNEQFF.

The chain carries TRBV5-1 and TRBJ1-1; D perhaps matches TRBD1 (6 bases). Germline values: CDR1 SGHRS, CDR2 YFSETQ. The CDR3 has 14 residues. V shed 3 bases and J shed 4 bases, with 13 bases lying between them. In nucleotides, the CDR3 is TGCGCCAGCAGCTCTTCGACAGGACCCACTGAAGCTTTCTTT. Protein sequence: CASSSSTGPTEAFF. Based on the CDR3 plus reference TRBV5-1 and TRBJ1-1, the full variable domain is KAGVTQTPRYLIKTRGQQVTLSCSPISGHRSVSWYQQTPGQGLQFLFEYFSETQRNKGNFPGRFSGRQFSNSRSEMNVSTLELGDSALYLCASSSSTGPTEAFFGQGTRLTVV.

This clonotype was observed many times. The CDR3 nucleotides read TGCGCCAGCAGCACCGGGACTACGAACACCGGGGAGCTGTTTTTT. It yields the protein CASSTGTTNTGELFF. The chain has TRBV10-1 and TRBJ2-2; 7 nucleotides agree with TRBD2. This CDR3 has 15 amino acids. CDR1 and CDR2 (germline): WNHNN, SYGVQD (reference sequence). The V segment lost 6 bases and the J segment 0 bases; nucleotides outside the gene matches: 4.

This clonotype was counted at least ten times. The chain couples TRBV27 to TRBJ1-6; TRBD1 matches 10 bases. CDR1 and CDR2 from the germline V gene are MNHEY and SMNVEV (reference sequence). The CDR3 totals 14 residues. The V and J ends lost 4 bases and 9 bases, in that order; junction bases with no gene match: 3. CDR3 sequence: CASSWDRGGSPLHF. The CDR3 DNA follows: TGTGCCAGCAGTTGGGACAGGGGTGGTTCACCCCTCCACTTT.

This clonotype was counted many times. The chain employs TRBV11-2 and TRBJ2-5; D gene uncertain. The CDR3 length is 14 residues. Germline values: CDR1 SGHAT, CDR2 FQNNGV. V was pared by 1 base and J by 2 bases, with 8 bases between. CDR3 residues: CASSLALRQETQYF. The DNA for the CDR3 is TGTGCCAGCAGCTTAGCCTTGAGGCAAGAGACCCAGTACTTC.

Ten or more counts support this clonotype. The chain couples TRBV29-1 to TRBJ2-5, with 7 positions matching TRBD2. Germline trimming cut 2 bases from V and 5 bases from J; bases unmatched to any gene: 11. The CDR3 has 15 residues. Germline V gives CDR1 SQVTM, CDR2 ANQGSEA. In DNA form, the CDR3 reads TGCAGCGTTGAACAGGGCGGGAGAGGGTTGGAGACCCAGTACTTC. Its translation: CSVEQGGRGLETQYF.

This chain joins TRBV27 and TRBJ1-5, with D possibly being TRBD1 (6 bases). This CDR3 contains 17 residues. The V and J ends lost 1 base and 1 base respectively, with 14 bases between them. Germline values: CDR1 MNHEY, CDR2 SMNVEV (reference sequence). The CDR3 region has the DNA TGTGCCAGCAGTTTATTTTGGGGGGGCGAAAGCAATCAGCCCCAGCATTTT. This sequence encodes CASSLFWGGESNQPQHF.

The table lists this clonotype with a few counts. The genes are TRBV28 and TRBJ1-4, with D uncertain. The germline V gene encodes CDR1 MDHEN and CDR2 SYDVKM. This CDR3 contains 12 residues. Trimming took 5 bases from V and 6 from J, leaving 7 bases between them. The CDR3 protein is CASSPHDEKLFF. CDR3 DNA sequence: TGTGCCAGCAGTCCCCACGATGAAAAACTGTTTTTT.

This sequence joins TRBV12-3 or TRBV12-4 and TRBJ1-2; 7 nucleotides match TRBD1. After removal of 5 bases from V and 10 bases from J, the junction contained 4 bases not matched to a gene. The CDR3 contains 11 residues. DNA for the CDR3: TGTGCCAGCAGTATAGGGACAGCCTACACCTTC. Its translation is CASSIGTAYTF.

This clonotype was seen only a few times. The CDR3 here is CASSLSTGQSSGNTIYF. The CDR3 coding sequence is TGCGCCAGCAGCCTCTCGACCGGACAGAGCTCTGGAAACACCATATATTTT. This chain joins TRBV4-1 and TRBJ1-3, with D maybe TRBD1 (6 bases). The length of the CDR3 is 17 residues. V was clipped by 4 bases and J by 0 bases, with 16 bases between them. Germline assignment: CDR1 MGHRA and CDR2 YSYEKL.

This chain joins TRBV12-3 or TRBV12-4 and TRBJ1-1; D unclear. The CDR3 is made up of 16 amino acids. Trimming took 4 bases from V and 1 from J, leaving 16 bases between them. In DNA, the CDR3 is TGTGCCAGCAGTTCGCCCCTCGGTAGCGGGAACACTGAAGCTTTCTTT. Translation: CASSSPLGSGNTEAFF.

This clonotype was seen at least ten times. The V call is TRBV10-3, the J call TRBJ2-1; TRBD1 agrees at 8 bases. CDR1 ENHRY and CDR2 SYGVKD come from the germline V gene. The CDR3 loop spans 16 amino acids. The V segment lost 1 base and the J segment 0 bases; nucleotides outside the gene matches: 2. The CDR3 sequence: CAISELGQDSYNEQFF. DNA of the CDR3: TGTGCCATCAGTGAGTTGGGACAGGACTCCTACAATGAGCAGTTCTTC.

The chain employs TRBV20-1 and TRBJ1-5; D may be TRBD1 (5 bases). The CDR3 spans 14 residues. Trimming left V 2 bases short and J 10 bases short, with 18 bases between. Germline V gene sequence: CDR1 DFQATT, CDR2 SNEGSKA (reference sequence). In nucleotides, the CDR3 is TGCAGTGCTAGACCCTTTACAACGGGGCACCCCCAGCATTTT. Protein sequence: CSARPFTTGHPQHF.

The chain combines TRBV20-1 with TRBJ1-5, with D possibly being TRBD1 (5 bases). Deletions cut 5 bases from V and 0 bases from J, with 20 bases between. The CDR3 spans 17 residues. Germline V gene data show CDR1 as DFQATT and CDR2 as SNEGSKA (reference sequence). The CDR3 loop is CSARRERQIYSNQPQHF. The CDR3 region has the DNA TGCAGTGCTCGCAGGGAAAGACAGATTTATAGCAATCAGCCCCAGCATTTT.